The TCR beta chain under discussion was sequenced for a study of shared clonotypes between healthy human individuals. As regards this clone: Additional DNA sequences in this sample encode the identical CDR3.

CDR3 length equals 13 residues. The germline CDR1 and CDR2 sequences are SGHDT and YYEEEE. V was pared by 1 base and J by 5 bases, with 1 base of the junction left unmatched. Using immunoSEQ multiplex PCR, the repertoire was profiled, and TCRdb retains in-frame clones only, with some absent. In the table there are under 1,100,000 clones, approximately 78% of which are singletons. The sequencing input was memory CD4+ T cells from PBMCs. Described subset: CD45RA-negative fraction. The receptor was isolated from a young man in good health. Some clones in this sample may be carry-over from other donors' samples. The rearrangement links TRBV5-6 to TRBJ2-5; 8 bases are shared with TRBD1. CDR3 loop: CASSLYRGETQYF. The CDR3 bases are TGTGCCAGCAGCTTGTACAGGGGGGAGACCCAGTACTTC.